These 30 T cell receptor beta chains came from one sample sequenced in a study of blood T cell repertoires in COVID-19 (dated by TCRdb to 2020 to 2022). Preparation of the library involved the immunoSEQ multiplex PCR assay. TCRdb took over this immuneACCESS table, retaining in-frame rearrangements with V and J assigned. Such tables are incomplete; in checked studies, under half of the missing clones stem from an unresolved V gene, and the remainder is unexplained. The sample table lists about 120,000 clones, approximately 80% of them with a count of one. The ten biggest clones cover approximately 0.76% of the sample. Sequenced sample: peripheral blood. These receptors originate from a woman aged 70-85 years with acute or convalescent COVID-19.

The gene calls are TRBV5-1 and TRBJ2-3; D unresolved. Trimming cost V 0 bases and J 2 bases, with 13 bases left between them. Germline CDR1 and CDR2: SGHRS and YFSETQ. The CDR3 extends over 16 amino acids. CDR3 protein: CASSLARSSFTDTQYF. The CDR3 coding sequence is TGCGCCAGCAGCTTGGCAAGGAGTAGCTTCACAGATACGCAGTATTTT.

The chain employs TRBV19 and TRBJ1-5, with D tentatively TRBD1 (6 bases). Germline V gene sequence: CDR1 LNHDA, CDR2 SQIVND (reference sequence). V lost 3 bases and J 8 bases, leaving 14 bases between the germline ends. This CDR3 has 14 amino acids. CDR3 amino acids: CASSIPQGGEPQHF. The CDR3 nucleotides are TGTGCCAGTAGTATCCCTCAAGGGGGAGAGCCCCAGCATTTT.

The chain carries TRBV7-3 and TRBJ2-5; perhaps TRBD2 as D (6 bases). Trimming pared 3 bases from V and 5 bases from J, leaving 10 bases between. The CDR3 has 13 amino acids. Germline V CDR1 and CDR2: SGHTA, FQGTGA. CDR3 DNA: TGTGCCAGCAGCTTCCAACGGGAGGAGACCCAGTACTTC. Protein sequence: CASSFQREETQYF.

This chain uses TRBV5-6 with TRBJ2-1, with D perhaps matching TRBD2 (6 bases). V shed 0 bases and J shed 11 bases, with 9 bases lying between them. Germline V gene data show CDR1 as SGHDT and CDR2 as YYEEEE. This CDR3 has 12 residues. In DNA form, the CDR3 reads TGTGCCAGCAGCTTGGACGGGAGAAAGCAGTTCTTC. Residues: CASSLDGRKQFF.

The rearrangement links TRBV5-8 to TRBJ1-6; no definite D call. CDR1 is SGHTS, CDR2 YDEGEE, per germline. V lost 1 base and J lost 7, with 6 bases in between. This CDR3 is built from 13 residues. CDR3 sequence reads: CASSLTENSPLHF. Here the CDR3 DNA reads TGTGCCAGCAGCTTGACAGAGAATTCACCCCTCCACTTT.

This sequence joins TRBV30 and TRBJ1-5; 7 bases are shared with TRBD1. This CDR3 is 15 amino acids long. Looked up from germline, CDR1 is GTSNPN and CDR2 is SVGIG (reference sequence). V was pared by 0 bases and J by 0 bases, with 2 bases of the junction left unmatched. The CDR3 bases are TGTGCCTGGAGTGTACAGGGGAATAGCAATCAGCCCCAGCATTTT. Translating it yields CAWSVQGNSNQPQHF.

The sample holds a few counts of this clone. The chain joins TRBV2 to TRBJ2-1, with TRBD2 identical over 9 bases. V lost 7 bases to trimming and J lost 8 bases; unmatched junction nucleotides: 6. There are 13 residues in the CDR3. Germline V lookup: CDR1 SNHLY, CDR2 FYNNEI. The CDR3 here is CASNGGGADEQFF. CDR3 in DNA: TGTGCCAGCAACGGCGGGGGGGCCGATGAGCAGTTCTTC.

The J gene is TRBJ1-1, the V gene TRBV3-1 (or the pseudogene TRBV3-2); D ambiguous. The CDR3 sequence is 14 residues long. V lost 1 base and J 6 bases, leaving 12 bases between the germline ends. Germline values: CDR1 LGHDT, CDR2 YNNKEL (reference sequence). In DNA, the CDR3 is TGTGCCAGCAGCCAAGGGAGGGAAAAACCTGAAGCTTTCTTT. Translated: CASSQGREKPEAFF.

The chain has TRBV28 and TRBJ2-7; D remains ambiguous. Germline values: CDR1 MDHEN, CDR2 SYDVKM. Trimming removed 2 bases at V and 0 bases at J, with 11 bases between. The CDR3 consists of 15 residues. DNA for the CDR3: TGTGCCAGCAGTTTAAGGTCGTCGGGCTCCTACGAGCAGTACTTC. Its translation is CASSLRSSGSYEQYF.

The V gene is TRBV28, the J gene TRBJ1-2; the match to TRBD1 covers 7 bases. Unmatched junction bases numbered 9, after V lost 4 bases and J lost 4 bases. CDR1 is MDHEN, CDR2 SYDVKM, per germline. The CDR3 loop spans 15 amino acids. The CDR3 sequence is CASSWPTGLFYGYTF. CDR3 coding DNA: TGTGCCAGCAGTTGGCCGACAGGGTTATTCTATGGCTACACCTTC.

The sample holds one count of this clone. The rearrangement uses TRBV4-1 and TRBJ1-6; 8 bases are shared with TRBD1. V shed 1 base, J shed 6 bases, and the junction held 5 bases outside the gene matches. The CDR3 runs to 16 residues. Germline values: CDR1 MGHRA, CDR2 YSYEKL. The chain's CDR3 is CASSQVWTGSNSPLHF. CDR3 nucleotides: TGCGCCAGCAGCCAAGTCTGGACAGGGAGTAATTCACCCCTCCACTTT.

The genes are TRBV19 and TRBJ2-7, with 9 bases lining up with TRBD1. V shed 4 bases and J 4 bases; nucleotides not matched to a gene: 8. Germline V gene sequence: CDR1 LNHDA, CDR2 SQIVND (reference sequence). The CDR3 covers 15 residues. CDR3 nucleotides: TGTGCCAGTAGTACTCCACCCGGGACAGGGTACGAGCAGTACTTC. Translated: CASSTPPGTGYEQYF. Full variable domain (rest looked up from reference TRBV19 and TRBJ2-7): DGGITQSPKYLFRKEGQNVTLSCEQNLNHDAMYWYRQDPGQGLRLIYYSQIVNDFQKGDIAEGYSVSREKKESFPLTVTSAQKNPTAFYLCASSTPPGTGYEQYFGPGTRLTVT.

The gene calls are TRBV29-1 and TRBJ1-2; D call uncertain. Germline V gene data show CDR1 as SQVTM and CDR2 as ANQGSEA. The germline V and J ends were trimmed by 3 bases and 2 bases, with 7 bases remaining between them. The CDR3 totals 12 residues. The DNA of the CDR3 is TGCAGCGTTGAGGGCCAGAACTATGGCTACACCTTC. Translation: CSVEGQNYGYTF.

The chain is built from TRBV10-1 and TRBJ1-6, with no clear D. The CDR3 runs to 13 residues. Per the germline V gene, CDR1 is WNHNN and CDR2 is SYGVQD (reference sequence). With 2 bases removed from V and 9 bases from J, the gap between germline ends came to 8 bases. The CDR3 region is CASSESRGSPLHF. CDR3 DNA sequence: TGCGCCAGCAGTGAGAGTAGAGGTTCACCCCTCCACTTT.

This chain joins TRBV30 and TRBJ1-4; D possibly corresponds to TRBD1 (5 bases). Germline lookup yields CDR1 GTSNPN and CDR2 SVGIG (reference sequence). Trimming pared 0 bases from V and 6 bases from J, leaving 5 bases between. There are 12 residues in the CDR3. The chain's CDR3 is CAWSVGDEKLFF. The CDR3, as DNA: TGTGCCTGGAGTGTAGGGGATGAAAAACTGTTTTTT.

J is TRBJ1-5 and V is TRBV5-1; 10 positions agree with TRBD1. CDR1 and CDR2 (germline): SGHRS, YFSETQ. This CDR3 spans 14 amino acids. The ends lost 4 bases at V and 6 bases at J; junction bases unmatched: 4. CDR3 sequence: CASSRTGGSQPQHF. The CDR3 region has the DNA TGCGCCAGCAGCCGGACAGGGGGAAGTCAGCCCCAGCATTTT.

V and J are TRBV6-1 and TRBJ2-3; 7 positions match TRBD2. The CDR3 consists of 19 residues. V lost 0 bases to trimming and J lost 3 bases; unmatched junction nucleotides: 15. Per germline, CDR1 MNHNS and CDR2 SASEGT. Written as DNA, the CDR3 is TGTGCCAGCAGTGAAGCTTTGGCGTGGGGAGCTAGCGGTACAGATACGCAGTATTTT. Protein sequence: CASSEALAWGASGTDTQYF.

As for this clone: Other DNA sequences within the sample encode an identical CDR3. This sequence joins TRBV29-1 and TRBJ2-7; 8 bases agree with TRBD1. Germline values: CDR1 SQVTM, CDR2 ANQGSEA. The CDR3 sequence is 12 residues long. V lost 4 bases to trimming and J lost 3 bases; unmatched junction nucleotides: 2. As DNA, the CDR3 is TGCAGCGTTGGGACAGGGAGCTACGAGCAGTACTTC. It is translated as CSVGTGSYEQYF.

The rearrangement links TRBV5-1 to TRBJ2-7, with 9 bases lining up with TRBD1. Germline loops: CDR1 SGHRS, CDR2 YFSETQ. The CDR3 spans 14 residues. Unmatched junction bases numbered 7, after V lost 5 bases and J lost 4 bases. In DNA, the CDR3 is TGCGCCAGCAGTCTCCGGGACAGGGAATACGAGCAGTACTTC. This codes for CASSLRDREYEQYF.

Regarding this clone: Other nucleotide sequences from this sample produce the same CDR3. This chain uses TRBV9 with TRBJ2-5; D uncertain. The CDR3 sequence is 13 residues long. The germline CDR1 and CDR2 sequences are SGDLS and YYNGEE. V dropped 0 bases and J dropped 2 bases, with 5 bases sitting between them. CDR3 region: CASSVGQQETQYF. In nucleotides, the CDR3 is TGTGCCAGCAGCGTAGGCCAGCAAGAGACCCAGTACTTC.

This rearrangement joins TRBV7-3 to TRBJ2-3, with 8 bases lining up with TRBD2. Trimming removed 1 base from V and 4 bases from J; junction bases left unmatched: 4. From germline, CDR1 is SGHTA and CDR2 FQGTGA. The CDR3 sequence is 15 residues long. The CDR3 DNA is TGTGCCAGCAGCTTAAACGGGGGGGATTCAGATACGCAGTATTTT. Amino acids: CASSLNGGDSDTQYF.

V is TRBV7-9 and J is TRBJ2-1; a weak D match, TRBD2 (6 bases). The CDR3 covers 13 residues. Germline loops: CDR1 SEHNR, CDR2 FQNEAQ (reference sequence). Trimming removed 5 bases from V and 4 bases from J, with 9 bases in between. In nucleotides, the CDR3 is TGTGCCAGCAGCATGGGGGGATACAATGAGCAGTTCTTC. Its protein product is CASSMGGYNEQFF.

V usage is TRBV9 and J usage is TRBJ2-1; TRBD2 matches at 9 bases. The germline gives CDR1 SGDLS, CDR2 YYNGEE. The CDR3 totals 15 residues. Germline trimming cut 6 bases from V and 4 bases from J; bases unmatched to any gene: 8. CDR3 sequence (DNA): TGTGCCAGCACGGAGCGGGGGGAAAGATACAATGAGCAGTTCTTC. This translates into CASTERGERYNEQFF.

The genes are TRBV18 and TRBJ1-1; 7 bases are shared with TRBD1. The CDR3 length is 14 residues. Germline CDR1 KGHSH, CDR2 LQKENI. The V gene end was trimmed by 3 bases and the J gene end by 6 bases; junction bases not matched to a gene: 7. The CDR3 loop reads CASSPTEQGAEAFF. Here the CDR3 DNA reads TGTGCCAGCTCACCGACAGAGCAGGGGGCTGAAGCTTTCTTT.

V gene TRBV5-6 combines with J gene TRBJ1-1; D unresolved. The V gene lost 0 bases and the J gene lost 6 bases, with 6 bases spanning the gap. CDR1 is SGHDT, CDR2 YYEEEE, per germline. This CDR3 has 12 residues. CDR3 DNA sequence: TGTGCCAGCAGCTTGGGGAGGGCTGAAGCTTTCTTT. Translating gives CASSLGRAEAFF.

The V call is TRBV7-6, the J call TRBJ2-1; D gene uncertain. Germline CDR1 is SGHVS and CDR2 is FNYEAQ. This CDR3 is built from 15 residues. The V gene lost 5 bases and the J gene lost 1 base, with 12 bases spanning the gap. The CDR3 here is CASSPQMRSYNEQFF. Written as DNA, the CDR3 is TGTGCCAGCAGCCCTCAAATGAGATCCTACAATGAGCAGTTCTTC. Complete variable domain (other parts from reference TRBV7-6 and TRBJ2-1): GAGVSQSPRYKVTKRGQDVALRCDPISGHVSLYWYRQALGQGPEFLTYFNYEAQQDKSGLPNDRFSAERPEGSISTLTIQRTEQRDSAMYRCASSPQMRSYNEQFFGPGTRLTVL.

This chain links TRBV19 with TRBJ2-7; maybe TRBD1 (7 bases). V was pared by 5 bases and J by 4 bases, with 18 bases between. The CDR3 is 15 residues long. Germline V lookup: CDR1 LNHDA, CDR2 SQIVND (reference sequence). In DNA, the CDR3 is TGTGCCAGTAGTCCCTCCGGCAGGGGGGTGTACGAGCAGTACTTC. The encoded protein is CASSPSGRGVYEQYF.

J is TRBJ2-2 and V is TRBV6-2 or TRBV6-3, with 8 bases lining up with TRBD2. Trimming at V came to 6 bases and at J to 9 bases, leaving 15 bases not matched to a gene. Looked up from germline, CDR1 is MNHEY and CDR2 is SVGEGT. The length of the CDR3 is 16 residues. CDR3 in DNA: TGTGCCAGCAGCGACGGGAGGGCCGTAATATCCAGGGAGCTGTTTTTT. This encodes CASSDGRAVISRELFF.

The gene calls are TRBV5-4 and TRBJ2-3, with a possible D match to TRBD2 (7 bases). V lost 3 bases and J lost 4, with 15 bases in between. The CDR3 consists of 15 residues. CDR1 is SGHNT and CDR2 is YYREEE in the germline V gene (reference sequence). CDR3 DNA sequence: TGTGCCAGCAGCTGGGAGGGGGGTGTGGCAGATACGCAGTATTTT. This encodes CASSWEGGVADTQYF.

This chain joins TRBV5-1 and TRBJ2-2; possibly TRBD1 for D (5 bases). V gave up 0 bases and J gave up 0 bases, with 9 bases separating them. This CDR3 is 16 amino acids long. Germline CDR1 SGHRS, CDR2 YFSETQ. CDR3 nucleotide sequence: TGCGCCAGCAGCTTGGAAGGGGAACCGAACACCGGGGAGCTGTTTTTT. Amino acid sequence: CASSLEGEPNTGELFF.